A single sample is the source of the 28 T cell receptor beta chains below, sequenced in a study of blood T cell repertoires in COVID-19. The method was immunoSEQ multiplex PCR; TCRdb's version includes in-frame clones alone and lacks a portion of them. The sample includes about 310,000 clones, about 91% of them seen just once. Sequenced material: PBMCs or T cells enriched from blood (not recorded which). These TCRs come from a woman aged 18-29 years who had recovered from COVID-19.

The V call is TRBV4-3, the J call TRBJ1-2; no clear D. The CDR3 is made up of 14 amino acids. V lost 4 bases to trimming and J lost 7 bases, with 16 bases between them. The germline CDR1 and CDR2 sequences are LGHNA and YSLEER. The CDR3 DNA is TGCGCCAGCAGCCCCCTCGGTTCAGGTACTGGCTACACCTTC. It specifies CASSPLGSGTGYTF.

The rearrangement uses TRBV5-4 and TRBJ2-1; D is unclear. The CDR3 totals 15 residues. The V and J ends lost 0 bases and 10 bases respectively, with 17 bases between them. The germline CDR1 and CDR2 sequences are SGHNT and YYREEE (reference sequence). DNA for the CDR3: TGTGCCAGCAGCTTGGACAGTGATATGGCTCCGGAGCAGTTCTTC. It specifies CASSLDSDMAPEQFF.

On this clone itself: One end of the junction does not line up with germline, which may come from a read error. The chain has TRBV5-1 and TRBJ1-1; D might be TRBD1 (5 bases). CDR1 and CDR2 from the germline V gene are SGHRS and YFSETQ. The CDR3 runs to 14 residues. This CDR3 reads CASSELGGDTEAFF. The CDR3 nucleotides are TGCGCCAGCAGCGAGTTGGGGGGAGACACTGAAGCTTTTTTT.

The chain uses TRBV7-3 and TRBJ2-5; 12 bases agree with TRBD1. The trim removed 5 bases at V and 4 bases at J, leaving 20 bases unmatched. There are 20 residues in the CDR3. Germline V lookup: CDR1 SGHTA, CDR2 FQGTGA. This chain's CDR3 is CASSPQGWGQGAYSGETQYF. DNA for the CDR3: TGTGCCAGCAGCCCCCAAGGCTGGGGACAGGGGGCATATTCAGGAGAGACCCAGTACTTC. Full variable domain (remainder filled in from reference TRBV7-3 and TRBJ2-5): GAGVSQTPSNKVTEKGKYVELRCDPISGHTALYWYRQSLGQGPEFLIYFQGTGAADDSGLPNDRFFAVRPEGSVSTLKIQRTERGDSAVYLCASSPQGWGQGAYSGETQYFGPGTRLLVL.

The chain is built from TRBV5-1 and TRBJ2-4, with 9 bases that match TRBD2. Germline CDR1 is SGHRS and CDR2 is YFSETQ. CDR3 length: 18 amino acids. V lost 1 base, J lost 0 bases, and 8 bases stayed unmatched. CDR3 in amino acids: CASSLRSGGTLAKNIQYF. CDR3 coding DNA: TGCGCCAGCAGCTTGCGGAGCGGGGGGACGTTAGCCAAAAACATTCAGTACTTC. Combining the CDR3 with reference TRBV5-1 and TRBJ2-4 gives the whole variable domain KAGVTQTPRYLIKTRGQQVTLSCSPISGHRSVSWYQQTPGQGLQFLFEYFSETQRNKGNFPGRFSGRQFSNSRSEMNVSTLELGDSALYLCASSLRSGGTLAKNIQYFGAGTRLSVL.

This clone was counted a single time. The rearrangement joins TRBV5-6 to TRBJ1-4; 10 nucleotides match TRBD1. This CDR3 is 15 amino acids long. The V segment lost 3 bases and the J segment 5 bases; nucleotides outside the gene matches: 4. Germline V gene data show CDR1 as SGHDT and CDR2 as YYEEEE. The CDR3, as DNA: TGTGCCAGCAGCTGGTGGGACAGGGGAAATGAAAAACTGTTTTTT. Its translation is CASSWWDRGNEKLFF.

The CDR3 DNA follows: TGTGCCAGCAGCTTAGGCGGGACTAGCGGGACCTTGGGGTTCTTC. Encoded protein: CASSLGGTSGTLGFF. The J gene is TRBJ2-1, the V gene TRBV7-9; 13 bases match TRBD2. The germline V gene has CDR1 SEHNR and CDR2 FQNEAQ (reference sequence). Losses at the gene ends were 1 base for V and 15 bases for J; bases not matched to a gene: 9. The CDR3 contains 15 residues. Full variable domain (rest looked up from reference TRBV7-9 and TRBJ2-1): DTGVSQNPRHKITKRGQNVTFRCDPISEHNRLYWYRQTLGQGPEFLTYFQNEAQLEKSRLLSDRFSAERPKGSFSTLEIQRTEQGDSAMYLCASSLGGTSGTLGFFGPGTRLTVL.

The rearrangement links TRBV7-2 to TRBJ2-7, with TRBD2 identical over 9 bases. Germline trimming cut 2 bases from V and 6 bases from J; bases unmatched to any gene: 5. Germline V gene lookup returns CDR1 SGHTA and CDR2 FQGNSA. This CDR3 is 14 amino acids long. As DNA, the CDR3 is TGTGCCAGCAGCTTAATGCGGGGGGGCCGCGAGCAGTACTTC. This encodes CASSLMRGGREQYF.

This chain connects TRBV9 to TRBJ2-1; 7 nucleotides match TRBD1. The junction had 7 bases not matched to a gene; V was cut back by 4 bases and J by 3 bases. The CDR3 totals 15 residues. Germline V gene lookup returns CDR1 SGDLS and CDR2 YYNGEE. CDR3: CASSIGTARYNEQFF. For the CDR3, the DNA is TGTGCCAGCAGCATTGGGACAGCTCGCTACAATGAGCAGTTCTTC.

The chain couples TRBV5-1 to TRBJ2-1; 8 bases are a match to TRBD2. V shed 0 bases, J shed 6 bases, and the junction held 8 bases outside the gene matches. The CDR3 consists of 16 residues. The germline V gene has CDR1 SGHRS and CDR2 YFSETQ. The CDR3 bases are TGCGCCAGCAGCTTGGCCAGCGGGACTAGGGGCAATGAGCAGTTCTTC. It translates to CASSLASGTRGNEQFF.

This clone came up once. The chain's CDR3 is CASSQDPSQGDQPQHF. CDR3 in DNA: TGCGCCAGCAGCCAAGACCCCAGTCAGGGGGATCAGCCCCAGCATTTT. The chain employs TRBV4-3 and TRBJ1-5, with TRBD1 matching over 7 bases. The CDR3 contains 16 residues. Germline CDR1 is LGHNA and CDR2 is YSLEER. V lost 0 bases to trimming and J lost 5 bases; unmatched junction nucleotides: 7.

This clone was picked up one time. The gene calls are TRBV7-2 and TRBJ2-4; D remains ambiguous. The germline V and J ends were trimmed by 2 bases and 1 base, with 6 bases remaining between them. The germline CDR1 and CDR2 sequences are SGHTA and FQGNSA. The CDR3 consists of 14 residues. The CDR3 region is CASSLLQAKNIQYF. CDR3 bases: TGTGCCAGCAGCTTATTACAGGCCAAAAACATTCAGTACTTC.

The rearrangement uses TRBV9 and TRBJ2-1; 9 bases line up with TRBD2. Losses at the gene ends were 4 bases for V and 0 bases for J; bases not matched to a gene: 14. This CDR3 spans 19 amino acids. Germline values: CDR1 SGDLS, CDR2 YYNGEE. The CDR3 region is CASSLAGQRGANSYNEQFF. As DNA, the CDR3 is TGTGCCAGCAGCTTAGCCGGCCAGCGGGGGGCGAACTCCTACAATGAGCAGTTCTTC.

A single count supports this clone. This chain links TRBV4-2 with TRBJ1-3; TRBD1 matches 7 bases. V lost 5 bases, J lost 0 bases, and 7 bases stayed unmatched. Per germline, CDR1 LGHNA and CDR2 YNFKEQ. The CDR3 runs 16 residues. The CDR3 nucleotides are TGTGCCAGCAGCGTCGTTAGGACAGGCTCTGGAAACACCATATATTTT. Protein: CASSVVRTGSGNTIYF.

The V gene is TRBV7-9, the J gene TRBJ1-1; 8 nucleotides line up with TRBD1. J lost 9 bases, V lost 4 bases, and 4 bases had no gene match. The length of the CDR3 is 12 residues. Germline-derived CDR1 and CDR2 are SEHNR and FQNEAQ (reference sequence). The CDR3, as DNA: TGTGCCAGCAGCTACGGACAGGGCCAAGCTTTCTTT. It specifies CASSYGQGQAFF.

This clone appeared a few times. This chain connects TRBV4-3 to TRBJ2-7, with 8 positions matching TRBD1. Trimming at V came to 0 bases and at J to 6 bases, leaving 13 bases not matched to a gene. Looked up from germline, CDR1 is LGHNA and CDR2 is YSLEER. This CDR3 contains 17 residues. The CDR3 DNA reads TGCGCCAGCAGCCAAGATTGGGGGGACAGGAGATTTTTCGAGCAGTACTTC. Translated, it gives CASSQDWGDRRFFEQYF.

This sequence joins TRBV18 and TRBJ1-4; TRBD1 aligns across 7 bases. This CDR3 has 15 residues. The V gene end was trimmed by 0 bases and the J gene end by 8 bases; junction bases not matched to a gene: 6. Germline V gene data show CDR1 as KGHSH and CDR2 as LQKENI. CDR3 DNA: TGTGCCAGCTCACCACCGAGGGGGCAGGGGGAAAAACTGTTTTTT. This sequence encodes CASSPPRGQGEKLFF.

The chain has TRBV5-8 and TRBJ2-3; the D is unclear. Germline CDR1 SGHTS, CDR2 YDEGEE. The CDR3 spans 13 residues. V gave up 0 bases and J gave up 2 bases, with 4 bases separating them. This chain's CDR3 is CASSLDTTDTQYF. As DNA, the CDR3 is TGTGCCAGCAGCTTGGACACCACAGATACGCAGTATTTT.

This chain connects TRBV4-3 to TRBJ2-7; D ambiguous. V lost 0 bases and J 3 bases, leaving 9 bases between the germline ends. Germline lookup yields CDR1 LGHNA and CDR2 YSLEER. The CDR3 spans 14 residues. The CDR3 DNA sequence: TGCGCCAGCAGCCAAGAGGCAGGAAGCTACGAGCAGTACTTC. Amino acids: CASSQEAGSYEQYF.

The chain couples TRBV7-3 to TRBJ2-1; 14 bases agree with TRBD2. The length of the CDR3 is 17 residues. CDR1 is SGHTA and CDR2 is FQGTGA in the germline V gene. Trimming at V came to 5 bases and at J to 4 bases, leaving 7 bases not matched to a gene. The CDR3 is CASSRLAGGPLYNEQFF. The CDR3, as DNA: TGTGCCAGCAGCAGACTAGCGGGAGGGCCTTTATACAATGAGCAGTTCTTC.

The genes are TRBV10-3 and TRBJ1-1; TRBD1 aligns across 9 bases. CDR1 is ENHRY and CDR2 is SYGVKD in the germline V gene. The CDR3 extends over 14 amino acids. Unmatched junction bases numbered 3, after V lost 0 bases and J lost 7 bases. DNA for the CDR3: TGTGCCATCAGTGAGTCACAGGGGGCCAATGAAGCTTTCTTT. Protein: CAISESQGANEAFF.

This chain uses TRBV3-1 (or the pseudogene TRBV3-2) with TRBJ1-5; the match to TRBD1 covers 8 bases. CDR1 is LGHDT and CDR2 is YNNKEL in the germline V gene (reference sequence). CDR3 length: 16 residues. Unmatched junction bases numbered 9, after V lost 1 base and J lost 7 bases. CDR3 residues: CASSQGTGIIMQPQHF. CDR3 nucleotide sequence: TGTGCCAGCAGCCAAGGGACAGGGATTATTATGCAGCCCCAGCATTTT.

This clone was counted between two and nine times. The chain combines TRBV20-1 with TRBJ2-3; D possibly corresponds to TRBD2 (6 bases). Germline V gene sequence: CDR1 DFQATT, CDR2 SNEGSKA (reference sequence). The CDR3 is 15 residues long. Trimming pared 5 bases from V and 2 bases from J, leaving 17 bases between. This CDR3 is CSAGGGTSYTDTQYF. CDR3 DNA sequence: TGCAGTGCTGGTGGAGGGACTTCTTACACAGATACGCAGTATTTT.

The chain carries TRBV18 and TRBJ1-5, with D possibly being TRBD1 (5 bases). Germline V gives CDR1 KGHSH, CDR2 LQKENI. This CDR3 spans 15 amino acids. V lost 2 bases and J 6 bases, leaving 14 bases between the germline ends. In DNA, the CDR3 is TGTGCCAGCTCACCAGAGGCAGGGCGAGTTCAGCCCCAGCATTTT. Residues: CASSPEAGRVQPQHF.

This rearrangement joins TRBV25-1 to TRBJ1-6; D might be TRBD1 (6 bases). V shed 2 bases and J shed 7 bases, with 12 bases lying between them. This CDR3 is built from 15 residues. Germline assignment: CDR1 MGHDK and CDR2 SYGVNS. The CDR3 coding sequence is TGTGCCAGCAGTGAAGGGGGGAGGGGGAATTCACCCCTCCACTTT. Translation gives CASSEGGRGNSPLHF. The full variable domain, in which reference TRBV25-1 and TRBJ1-6 provide the parts outside the CDR3, is EADIYQTPRYLVIGTGKKITLECSQTMGHDKMYWYQQDPGMELHLIHYSYGVNSTEKGDLSSESTVSRIRTEHFPLTLESARPSHTSQYLCASSEGGRGNSPLHFGNGTRLTVT.

The count of this clone is one. The rearrangement uses TRBV6-5 and TRBJ2-3; D gene unclear. Germline V gene data show CDR1 as MNHEY and CDR2 as SVGAGI. CDR3 length: 14 residues. The ends were cut back, 3 bases at V and 3 bases at J, with 10 bases in the middle. The CDR3 sequence: CASSYKQRTDTQYF. DNA of the CDR3: TGTGCCAGCAGTTATAAACAGAGAACAGATACGCAGTATTTT.

The chain couples TRBV15 to TRBJ2-1; 8 bases agree with TRBD1. This CDR3 comprises 14 residues. With V trimmed by 1 base and J by 8 bases, 4 bases remained unmatched. Germline CDR1 reads LNHNV; CDR2 reads YYDKDF (reference sequence). The CDR3 region has the DNA TGTGCCACCAGCAGAGGAGACAGGGGCCATGAGCAGTTCTTC. Translated, it gives CATSRGDRGHEQFF.

A few counts support this clone. V is TRBV15 and J is TRBJ2-1; a weak D match, TRBD2 (6 bases). Germline CDR1 is LNHNV and CDR2 is YYDKDF (reference sequence). The CDR3 contains 14 residues. The V end was cut by 9 bases, the J end by 5 bases, with 17 bases between. In nucleotides, the CDR3 is TGTGCCACGCGGAGCAAGCGGGCTGACAATGAGCAGTTCTTC. Translation: CATRSKRADNEQFF.